The 6 T cell receptor beta chains below were found in one sample sequenced in a study of identical twins. In TCRdb, the 5' RACE reads were re-called with MiXCR into one record per CDR3 protein. This table holds about 660,000 distinct CDR3 sequences, less than 10% found once. These data are also associated with another study on yellow fever vaccine responses in identical twins.

Material for sequencing was PBMCs. These receptors all come from a young woman in good health.

The rearrangement links TRBV4-2 to TRBJ2-7; D ambiguous. Germline V lookup: CDR1 LGHNA, CDR2 YNFKEQ. This CDR3 spans 16 amino acids. Trimming removed 1 base at V and 0 bases at J, with 13 bases between. CDR3 DNA: TGTGCCAGCAGCCAAGTCGGTAAGGGTTACTCCTACGAGCAGTACTTC. It codes for CASSQVGKGYSYEQYF.

This chain links TRBV18 with TRBJ2-5; D is perhaps TRBD1 (5 bases). Between the trimmed V and J ends, which lost 3 bases and 4 bases, there was a span of 15 bases. Germline CDR1 reads KGHSH; CDR2 reads LQKENI. This CDR3 contains 15 residues. The CDR3 is CASSPDSYDLETQYF. Here the CDR3 DNA reads TGTGCCAGCTCACCCGACAGTTACGACCTAGAGACCCAGTACTTC. Full variable domain (missing parts from reference TRBV18 and TRBJ2-5): NAGVMQNPRHLVRRRGQEARLRCSPMKGHSHVYWYRQLPEEGLKFMVYLQKENIIDESGMPKERFSAEFPKEGPSILRIQQVVRGDSAAYFCASSPDSYDLETQYFGPGTRLLVL.

The chain employs TRBV5-1 and TRBJ2-1; 9 nucleotides match TRBD1. CDR3 length equals 15 residues. Germline CDR1 and CDR2: SGHRS and YFSETQ. V gave up 4 bases and J gave up 5 bases; unmatched junction bases: 7. Here the CDR3 reads CASSTGTGIHNEQFF. The CDR3, as DNA: TGCGCCAGCAGCACCGGGACAGGGATCCACAATGAGCAGTTCTTC.

This rearrangement joins TRBV4-3 to TRBJ2-7, with 7 positions matching TRBD2. CDR1 is LGHNA and CDR2 is YSLEER in the germline V gene. The CDR3 loop spans 15 amino acids. Trimming took 0 bases from V and 3 from J; bases not matched to a gene: 5. CDR3 residues: CASSQDRGEYYEQYF. The DNA of the CDR3 is TGCGCCAGCAGCCAAGATCGGGGGGAGTACTACGAGCAGTACTTC.

The chain couples TRBV6-2 or TRBV6-3 to TRBJ1-5; D is possibly TRBD1 (5 bases). Germline V gene lookup returns CDR1 MNHEY and CDR2 SVGEGT. The CDR3 sequence is 14 residues long. The V and J ends lost 1 base and 6 bases respectively, with 10 bases between them. The CDR3, as DNA: TGTGCCAGCAGTTACTGGGGGACCGGTCAGCCCCAGCATTTT. Translating it yields CASSYWGTGQPQHF.

V and J are TRBV7-9 and TRBJ1-4, with TRBD1 matching 7 bases. The CDR3 is 14 residues long. The V gene end was trimmed by 5 bases and the J gene end by 6 bases; junction bases not matched to a gene: 6. Germline CDR1 reads SEHNR; CDR2 reads FQNEAQ (reference sequence). The CDR3 region has the DNA TGTGCCAGCAGCCCACCTACAGGGGATGAAAAACTGTTTTTT. It codes for CASSPPTGDEKLFF.